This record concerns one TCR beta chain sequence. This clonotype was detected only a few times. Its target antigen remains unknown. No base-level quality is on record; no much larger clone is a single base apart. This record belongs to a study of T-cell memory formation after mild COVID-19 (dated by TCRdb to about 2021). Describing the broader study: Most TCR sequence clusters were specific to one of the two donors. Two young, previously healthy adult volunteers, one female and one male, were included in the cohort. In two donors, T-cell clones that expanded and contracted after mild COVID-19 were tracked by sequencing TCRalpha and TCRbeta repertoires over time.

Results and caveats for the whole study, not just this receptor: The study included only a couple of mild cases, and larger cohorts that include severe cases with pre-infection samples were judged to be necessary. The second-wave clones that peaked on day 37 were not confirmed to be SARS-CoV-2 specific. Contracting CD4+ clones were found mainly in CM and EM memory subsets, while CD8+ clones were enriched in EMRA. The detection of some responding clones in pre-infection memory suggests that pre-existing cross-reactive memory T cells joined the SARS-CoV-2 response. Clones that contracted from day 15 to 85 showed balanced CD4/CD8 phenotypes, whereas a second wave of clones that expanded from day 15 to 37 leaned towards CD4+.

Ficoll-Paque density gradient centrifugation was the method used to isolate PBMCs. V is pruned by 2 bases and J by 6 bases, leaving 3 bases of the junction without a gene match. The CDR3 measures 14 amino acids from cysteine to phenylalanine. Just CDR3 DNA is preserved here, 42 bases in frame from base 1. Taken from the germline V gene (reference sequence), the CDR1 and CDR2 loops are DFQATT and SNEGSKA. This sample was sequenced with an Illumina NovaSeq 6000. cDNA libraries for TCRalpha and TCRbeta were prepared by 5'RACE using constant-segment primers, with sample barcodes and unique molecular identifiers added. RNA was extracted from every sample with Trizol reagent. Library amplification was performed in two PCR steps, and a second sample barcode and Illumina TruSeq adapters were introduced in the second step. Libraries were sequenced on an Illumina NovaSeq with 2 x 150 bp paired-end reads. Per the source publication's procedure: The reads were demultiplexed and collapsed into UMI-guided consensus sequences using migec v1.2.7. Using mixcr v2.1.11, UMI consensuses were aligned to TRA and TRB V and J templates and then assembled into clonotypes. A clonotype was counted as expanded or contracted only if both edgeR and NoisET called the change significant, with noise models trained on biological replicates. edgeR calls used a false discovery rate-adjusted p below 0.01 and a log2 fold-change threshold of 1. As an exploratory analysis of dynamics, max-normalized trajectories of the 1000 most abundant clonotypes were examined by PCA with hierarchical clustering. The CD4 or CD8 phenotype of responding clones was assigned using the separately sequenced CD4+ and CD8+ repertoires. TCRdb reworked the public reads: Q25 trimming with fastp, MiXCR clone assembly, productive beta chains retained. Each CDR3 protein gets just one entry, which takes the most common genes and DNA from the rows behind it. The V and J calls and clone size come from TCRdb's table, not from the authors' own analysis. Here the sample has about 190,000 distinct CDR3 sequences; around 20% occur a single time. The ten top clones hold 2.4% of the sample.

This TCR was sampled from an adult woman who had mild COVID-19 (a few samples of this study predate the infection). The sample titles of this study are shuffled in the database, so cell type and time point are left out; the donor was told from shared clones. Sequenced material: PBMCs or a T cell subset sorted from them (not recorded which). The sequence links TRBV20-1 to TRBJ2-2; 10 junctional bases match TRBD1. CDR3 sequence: CSARLTGGSGELFF. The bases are TGCAGTGCTAGACTGACAGGGGGCTCCGGGGAGCTGTTTTTT.